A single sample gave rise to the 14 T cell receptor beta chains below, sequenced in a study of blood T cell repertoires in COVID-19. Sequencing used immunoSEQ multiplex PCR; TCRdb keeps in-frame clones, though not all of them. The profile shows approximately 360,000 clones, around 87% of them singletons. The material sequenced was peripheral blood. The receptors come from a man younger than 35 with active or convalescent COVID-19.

CDR3 sequence reads: CASSSLPGQNSGNTIYF. CDR3 DNA: TGTGCCAGCTCTTCTCTTCCGGGACAGAACTCTGGAAACACCATATATTTT. The genes are TRBV18 and TRBJ1-3; 7 bases are shared with TRBD1. The CDR3 is 17 amino acids. Trimming cost V 6 bases and J 0 bases; bases outside gene matches: 11. Germline V gives CDR1 KGHSH, CDR2 LQKENI.

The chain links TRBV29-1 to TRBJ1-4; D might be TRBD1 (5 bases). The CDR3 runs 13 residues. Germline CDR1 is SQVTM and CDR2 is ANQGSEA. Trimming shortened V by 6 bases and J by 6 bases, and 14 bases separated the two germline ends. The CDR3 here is CSVIDSLDEKLFF. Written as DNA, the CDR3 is TGCAGCGTGATAGACAGCCTGGATGAAAAACTGTTTTTT.

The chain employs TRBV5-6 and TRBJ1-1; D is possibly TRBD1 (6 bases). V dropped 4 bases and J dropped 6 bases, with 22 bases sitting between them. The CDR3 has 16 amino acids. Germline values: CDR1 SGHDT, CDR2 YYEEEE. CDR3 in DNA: TGTGCCAGCAGCCCAGACAGGACCTCTGTCTTTCCTGAAGCTTTCTTT. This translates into CASSPDRTSVFPEAFF.

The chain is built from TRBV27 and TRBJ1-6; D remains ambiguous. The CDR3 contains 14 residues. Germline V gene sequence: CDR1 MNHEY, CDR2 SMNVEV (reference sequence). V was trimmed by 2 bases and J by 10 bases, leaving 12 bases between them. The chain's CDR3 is CASSLIAGISPLHF. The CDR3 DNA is TGTGCCAGCAGTTTAATCGCGGGAATCTCACCCCTCCACTTT.

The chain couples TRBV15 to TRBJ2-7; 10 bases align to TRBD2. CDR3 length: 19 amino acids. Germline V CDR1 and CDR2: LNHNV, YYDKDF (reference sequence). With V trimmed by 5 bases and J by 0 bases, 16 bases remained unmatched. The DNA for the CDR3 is TGTGCCACCAGCGGACAAAGCCTTCATAGCGGGAGGAGCTCCTACGAGCAGTACTTC. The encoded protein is CATSGQSLHSGRSSYEQYF.

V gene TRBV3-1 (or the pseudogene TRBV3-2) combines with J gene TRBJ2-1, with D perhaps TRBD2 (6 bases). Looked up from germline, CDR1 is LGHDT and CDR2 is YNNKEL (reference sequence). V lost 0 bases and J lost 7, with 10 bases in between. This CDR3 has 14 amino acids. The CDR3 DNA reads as TGTGCCAGCAGCCAAGAAGCAGGGAGGAATGAGCAGTTCTTC. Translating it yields CASSQEAGRNEQFF.

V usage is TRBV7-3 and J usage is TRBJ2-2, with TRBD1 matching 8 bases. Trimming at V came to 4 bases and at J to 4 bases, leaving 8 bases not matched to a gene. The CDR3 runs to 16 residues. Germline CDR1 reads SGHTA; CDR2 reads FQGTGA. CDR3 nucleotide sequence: TGTGCCAGCAGCTCAACGGGACAGGTGACCACCGGGGAGCTGTTTTTT. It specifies CASSSTGQVTTGELFF.

CDR3 in amino acids: CSARGGNEQYF. In DNA form, the CDR3 reads TGCAGTGCTAGAGGAGGCAACGAGCAGTACTTC. The V gene is TRBV20-1, the J gene TRBJ2-7; D unclear. This CDR3 spans 11 amino acids. Germline CDR1 is DFQATT and CDR2 is SNEGSKA (reference sequence). The germline V and J ends were trimmed by 1 base and 5 bases, with 6 bases remaining between them.

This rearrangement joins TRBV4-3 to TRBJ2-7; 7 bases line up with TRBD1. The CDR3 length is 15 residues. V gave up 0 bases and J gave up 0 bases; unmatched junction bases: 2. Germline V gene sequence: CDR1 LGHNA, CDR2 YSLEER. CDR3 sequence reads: CASSQEGQLSYEQYF. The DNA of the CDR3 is TGCGCCAGCAGCCAAGAGGGACAGCTCTCCTACGAGCAGTACTTC.

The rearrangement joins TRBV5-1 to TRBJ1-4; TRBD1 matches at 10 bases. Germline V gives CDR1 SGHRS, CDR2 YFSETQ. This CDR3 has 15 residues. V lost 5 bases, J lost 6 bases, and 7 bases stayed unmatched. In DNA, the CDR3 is TGCGCCAGCAGTTCCGGGGACAGGGGTTATGAAAAACTGTTTTTT. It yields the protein CASSSGDRGYEKLFF.

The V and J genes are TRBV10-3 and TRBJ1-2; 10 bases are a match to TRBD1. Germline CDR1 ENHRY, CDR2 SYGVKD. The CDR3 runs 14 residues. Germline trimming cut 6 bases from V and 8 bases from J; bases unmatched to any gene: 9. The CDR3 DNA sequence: TGTGCCATCAGGATGGGACAGGGGTCTTTGGGCTACACCTTC. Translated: CAIRMGQGSLGYTF.

The CDR3 DNA is TGTGCCAGTAGTTACCAGGGCGAAAATCAGCCCCAGCATTTT. Translating gives CASSYQGENQPQHF. V and J are TRBV19 and TRBJ1-5; D is perhaps TRBD1 (5 bases). V lost 5 bases and J 4 bases, leaving 12 bases between the germline ends. There are 14 residues in the CDR3. Looked up from germline, CDR1 is LNHDA and CDR2 is SQIVND (reference sequence).

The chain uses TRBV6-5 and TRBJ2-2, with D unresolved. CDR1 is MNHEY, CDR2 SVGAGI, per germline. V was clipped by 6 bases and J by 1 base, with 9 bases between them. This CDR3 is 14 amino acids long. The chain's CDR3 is CASRTRQNTGELFF. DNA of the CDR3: TGTGCCAGCAGAACGAGACAGAACACCGGGGAGCTGTTTTTT.

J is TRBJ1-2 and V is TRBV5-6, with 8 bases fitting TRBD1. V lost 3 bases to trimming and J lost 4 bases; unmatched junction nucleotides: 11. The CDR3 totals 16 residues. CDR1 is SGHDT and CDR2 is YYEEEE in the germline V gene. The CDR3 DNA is TGTGCCAGCAGCTCTGGCTGGGCAGGGGGCTTCTATGGCTACACCTTC. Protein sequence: CASSSGWAGGFYGYTF.